A selection of T cell receptor beta chains follows, all from one sample in a study of cytomegalovirus exposure and HLA in healthy donors. Sequencing used immunoSEQ multiplex PCR; TCRdb keeps in-frame clones, though not all of them. The sample lists roughly 80,000 clones, over 70% seen once, with 7% to 7.5% in the top ten. The sample was PBMCs. These receptors were taken from a woman between 35 and 50 years old in good health and CMV-seronegative. The CDR3 runs from the conserved cysteine through the conserved F or W. The D gene is left open where the match is weak. Clone size is stated in some rows and not others, as once, few, many or a class when expanded.

J: TRBJ1-1
D: TRBD1
V: TRBV18
size: .
DNA: TGTGCCAGCTCCCGAACAGGGGAGAGGTTCCGGGACACTGAAGCTTTCTTT
CDR3: CASSRTGERFRDTEAFF

J: TRBJ1-2
D: .
V: TRBV15
size: few
DNA: TGTGCCACCAGCAGAGAATTCAGGGTTGAAGGCTACACCTTC
CDR3: CATSREFRVEGYTF

J: TRBJ2-5
D: .
V: TRBV7-2
size: .
DNA: TGTGCCAGCAGCTTAGGTGGAAGCCAGGGGGAGACCCAGTACTTC
CDR3: CASSLGGSQGETQYF

J: TRBJ2-1
D: .
V: TRBV4-3
size: .
DNA: TGCGCCAGCAGCCCAGGACTGGGTCCGGCGGAGCAGTTCTTC
CDR3: CASSPGLGPAEQFF

J: TRBJ2-3
D: .
V: TRBV5-1
size: .
DNA: TGCGCCAGCAGCTTGTTGGGGGCGATCAGCACAGATACGCAGTATTTT
CDR3: CASSLLGAISTDTQYF

J: TRBJ2-7
D: TRBD2
V: TRBV29-1
size: .
DNA: TGCAGCGTAAGGATTGGCGGGAGTGAATACGAGCAGTACTTC
CDR3: CSVRIGGSEYEQYF

J: TRBJ2-6
D: TRBD2
V: TRBV6-1
size: .
DNA: TGTGCCACGGGACTAGCCTCCTCTGGGGCCAACGTCCTGACTTTC
CDR3: CATGLASSGANVLTF

J: TRBJ2-4
D: .
V: TRBV25-1
size: .
DNA: TGTGCCAGCAGTGAAGGGGGGTCACCCCCCAAAAACATTCAGTACTTC
CDR3: CASSEGGSPPKNIQYF

J: TRBJ1-5
D: .
V: TRBV5-1
size: .
DNA: TGCGCCAGCAGCTTGGGGGAAACCAGGGGCAATCAGCCCCAGCATTTT
CDR3: CASSLGETRGNQPQHF

J: TRBJ1-1
D: TRBD1
V: TRBV7-2
size: .
DNA: TGTGCCAGCAGCCTCACATGGGCCAGGGGGATGAACACTGAAGCTTTCTTT
CDR3: CASSLTWARGMNTEAFF

J: TRBJ2-1
D: .
V: TRBV27
size: .
DNA: TGTGCCAGCAGTTTAATTGGACAGAGCTCCTACAATGAGCAGTTCTTC
CDR3: CASSLIGQSSYNEQFF

J: TRBJ2-5
D: .
V: TRBV27
size: .
DNA: TGTGCCAGCAGTTTATATGGGGGCCCCCAAGAGACCCAGTACTTC
CDR3: CASSLYGGPQETQYF

J: TRBJ2-7
D: TRBD1
V: TRBV19
size: .
DNA: TGTGCCAGTAGAAGAACGACAGGGGGTCTATACGAGCAGTACTTC
CDR3: CASRRTTGGLYEQYF

J: TRBJ2-3
D: .
V: TRBV7-9
size: .
DNA: TGTGCCAGCAGCCTGGTGGTTGGGCTAGCCGAATCTGTGACAGATACGCAGTATTTT
CDR3: CASSLVVGLAESVTDTQYF

J: TRBJ1-1
D: .
V: TRBV30
size: .
DNA: TGTGCCTGGAGTACAGGCTGGGACACTGAAGCTTTCTTT
CDR3: CAWSTGWDTEAFF

J: TRBJ1-4
D: TRBD1
V: TRBV29-1
size: .
DNA: TGCAGCGTGGGGACAGCCGAAAAACTGTTTTTT
CDR3: CSVGTAEKLFF

J: TRBJ2-2
D: TRBD1
V: TRBV4-3
size: .
DNA: TGCGCCAGCAGCCAGGGGACAGGGGTGAACACCGGGGAGCTGTTTTTT
CDR3: CASSQGTGVNTGELFF

J: TRBJ2-7
D: TRBD2
V: TRBV4-1
size: .
DNA: TGCGCCAGCAGCCAAGATCGACTAGCGGGAGGTTACGAGCAGTACTTC
CDR3: CASSQDRLAGGYEQYF

J: TRBJ2-5
D: TRBD1
V: TRBV7-3
size: .
DNA: TGTGCCAGCAGCGCCGGACAGGGGGAATCCGAGACCCAGTACTTC
CDR3: CASSAGQGESETQYF

J: TRBJ1-5
D: .
V: TRBV6-1
size: .
DNA: TGTGCCAGCAGTGAGATCCCCGGTCAGCCCCAGCATTTT
CDR3: CASSEIPGQPQHF

J: TRBJ1-1
D: TRBD1
V: TRBV5-1
size: .
DNA: TGCGCCAGCAGCTCTGGGACAGTTATCATGAACACTGAAGCTTTCTTT
CDR3: CASSSGTVIMNTEAFF

J: TRBJ1-1
D: .
V: TRBV2
size: .
DNA: TGTGCCAGCAGTGTGTTAAGCGAAGCTTTCTTT
CDR3: CASSVLSEAFF

J: TRBJ1-4
D: TRBD1
V: TRBV30
size: .
DNA: TGTGCCTGGAGTACAGGGGGCTTTGAAAAACTGTTTTTT
CDR3: CAWSTGGFEKLFF

J: TRBJ2-2
D: .
V: TRBV13
size: .
DNA: TGTGCCTCCGGTGGGTCTCGGGGCGGGGAGCTGTTTTTT
CDR3: CASGGSRGGELFF

J: TRBJ2-3
D: TRBD2
V: TRBV7-2
size: .
DNA: TGTGCCAGCAGCTTAGTCCCTAGCGGGAGGGATGCAGATACGCAGTATTTT
CDR3: CASSLVPSGRDADTQYF

J: TRBJ1-6
D: TRBD1
V: TRBV28
size: once
DNA: TGTGCCAGCAGCCAATCCCGGACAGGGGGCTATGGCGACTATAATTCACCCCTCCACTTT
CDR3: CASSQSRTGGYGDYNSPLHF

J: TRBJ2-1
D: TRBD2
V: TRBV29-1
size: .
DNA: TGCAGCGGTGAAGTAGCGGGGGATGAGCAGTTCTTC
CDR3: CSGEVAGDEQFF

J: TRBJ1-4
D: .
V: TRBV5-5
size: .
DNA: TGTGCCAGCAGCTTGGTACAGGCAAATGAAAAACTGTTTTTT
CDR3: CASSLVQANEKLFF

J: TRBJ2-7
D: .
V: TRBV28
size: once
DNA: TGTGCCAGCAGTTGGCAGGGTGGCGACGAGCAGTACTTC
CDR3: CASSWQGGDEQYF

J: TRBJ2-7
D: .
V: TRBV11-2
size: .
DNA: TGTGCCAGCAGCTCCGGACTCTTACCGTACTTC
CDR3: CASSSGLLPYF

J: TRBJ2-1
D: .
V: TRBV29-1
size: few
DNA: TGCAGCGTTCAAATCAGGGGGTGGGGGGATGAGCAGTTCTTC
CDR3: CSVQIRGWGDEQFF

J: TRBJ1-1
D: .
V: TRBV30
size: .
DNA: TGTGCCCTACGGGGGTTTGCGAACACTGAAGCTTTCTTT
CDR3: CALRGFANTEAFF

J: TRBJ2-7
D: .
V: TRBV7-8
size: .
DNA: TGTGCCAGCAGCAAGTGGACAGGGAGGGTTATCGACGAGCAGTACTTC
CDR3: CASSKWTGRVIDEQYF

J: TRBJ1-5
D: .
V: TRBV5-6
size: few
DNA: TGTGCCAGCAGCTTGGTTCCCATCCGGCAGGCTCGGAATTATCAGCCCCAGCATTTT
CDR3: CASSLVPIRQARNYQPQHF

J: TRBJ1-1
D: .
V: TRBV6-5
size: .
DNA: TGTGCCAGCAGTTACGAACATCGCGGGGGGAACACTGAAGCTTTCTTT
CDR3: CASSYEHRGGNTEAFF

J: TRBJ2-7
D: TRBD2
V: TRBV5-1
size: .
DNA: TGCGCCAGCAGCTTCGAAAGCGGGGGTACTTACGAGCAGTACTTC
CDR3: CASSFESGGTYEQYF

J: TRBJ2-3
D: .
V: TRBV11-3
size: .
DNA: TGTGCCAGCAGCATCGGGGGAACTAGCACAGATACGCAGTATTTT
CDR3: CASSIGGTSTDTQYF

J: TRBJ1-5
D: .
V: TRBV7-2
size: .
DNA: TGTGCCAGCAGCTTAGTAAGGGGGAAGGATCAGCCCCAGCATTTT
CDR3: CASSLVRGKDQPQHF

J: TRBJ1-2
D: .
V: TRBV29-1
size: .
DNA: TGCAGCGTTGGTTTCGGGCAGGGCTATGGCTACACCTTC
CDR3: CSVGFGQGYGYTF

J: TRBJ1-1
D: .
V: TRBV11-2
size: .
DNA: TGTGCCAGCAACCTCAACGGACAACCGAACACTGAAGCTTTCTTT
CDR3: CASNLNGQPNTEAFF

J: TRBJ1-3
D: .
V: TRBV6-5
size: few
DNA: TGTGCCAGCAGTTACTCAGGAGGCTCTGGAAACACCATATATTTT
CDR3: CASSYSGGSGNTIYF

J: TRBJ1-2
D: TRBD1
V: TRBV13
size: .
DNA: TGTGCCAGCAGCTTAGTCGGGACAGTTTCCTATGGCTACACCTTC
CDR3: CASSLVGTVSYGYTF

J: TRBJ1-2
D: .
V: TRBV28
size: few
DNA: TGTGCCAGCCGTACAGGCAACTATGGCTACACCTTC
CDR3: CASRTGNYGYTF

J: TRBJ2-1
D: .
V: TRBV7-9
size: .
DNA: TGTGCCAGCAGCCAGACTACCGTGGGCAATGAGCAGTTCTTC
CDR3: CASSQTTVGNEQFF

J: TRBJ1-2
D: .
V: TRBV18
size: .
DNA: TGTGCCAGCTCACCAGACGGGAACTATGGCTACACCTTC
CDR3: CASSPDGNYGYTF

J: TRBJ2-1
D: .
V: TRBV6-6
size: .
DNA: TGTGCCAGCAGAAGGCGGCGCAGCGACTCCTACAATGAGCAGTTCTTC
CDR3: CASRRRRSDSYNEQFF